In this sample, the clone carrying this TCR beta chain turned up many times. Antigen specificity is unknown. This sample is part of a study of blood T cells in healthy people across ages. Looking at the study overall: Through template switching, about one barcoded beta molecule was captured per two T cells, as measured in model experiments.

V lost 5 bases and J lost 7, with 18 bases in between. Germline CDR1 reads SEHNR; CDR2 reads FQNEAQ (reference sequence). CDR3 size: 15 residues. Extracted total RNA amounted to at least 5.5 micrograms for each sample. Study-level points and caveats: The CMV status of each donor remained undetermined, and this could have confounded shifts in expanded clonotypes.

Using a J-beta primer mix together with a sample-barcoded 5' primer, a second PCR was run for roughly 7 to 12 cycles. Each sample yielded at least 3 million CDR3-containing paired-end reads. TCRdb passed the 5' RACE reads through MiXCR, listing each CDR3 protein once. The profile shows hundreds of thousands of distinct CDR3 sequences, under 65% of them singletons. Sequenced input: blood. V is TRBV7-9 and J is TRBJ2-1; D may be TRBD2 (5 bases). The TCR originated in a woman older than 75 in good health. DNA of the CDR3: TGTGCCAGCAGCCCAACGCGGGCCCCTAGGAATGAGCAGTTCTTC. It specifies CASSPTRAPRNEQFF.